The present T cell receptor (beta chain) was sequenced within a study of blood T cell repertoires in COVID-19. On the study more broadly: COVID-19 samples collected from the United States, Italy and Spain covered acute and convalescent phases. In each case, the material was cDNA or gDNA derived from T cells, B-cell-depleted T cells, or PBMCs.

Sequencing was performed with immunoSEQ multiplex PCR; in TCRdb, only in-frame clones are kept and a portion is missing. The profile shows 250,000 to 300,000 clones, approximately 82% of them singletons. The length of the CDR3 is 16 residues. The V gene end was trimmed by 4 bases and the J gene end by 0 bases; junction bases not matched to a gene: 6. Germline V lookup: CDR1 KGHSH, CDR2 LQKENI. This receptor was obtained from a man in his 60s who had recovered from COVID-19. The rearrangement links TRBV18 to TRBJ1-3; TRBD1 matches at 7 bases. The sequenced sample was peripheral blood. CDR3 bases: TGTGCCAGCTCACTTGGAACAGGGGCCTCTGGAAACACCATATATTTT. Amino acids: CASSLGTGASGNTIYF.